A selection of T cell receptor beta chains follows, all from one sample in a study of T-cell memory formation after mild COVID-19. TCRdb reanalysed the 5' RACE reads using MiXCR and keeps one entry per CDR3 protein. The sample lists 150,000 to 200,000 distinct CDR3 sequences, about 14% seen once, with about 14% in the top ten. Material: PBMCs or a T cell subset sorted from them (not recorded which). These receptors were taken from an adult woman who had mild COVID-19 (a few samples of this study predate the infection). Cell type and time point are not known. Both conserved end residues are part of each CDR3. The D gene is left open where the match is weak. Size is stated for part of the rows, as once, few or many counts, or as a class when the clone is expanded.

V gene: TRBV20-1
clone size: .
J gene: TRBJ2-7
D gene: .
CDR3 DNA: TGCAGTGCTAGAGATGCCGCAGGGGCCTACGAGCAGTACTTC
CDR3 protein: CSARDAAGAYEQYF

V gene: TRBV5-1
clone size: .
J gene: TRBJ2-7
D gene: TRBD1
CDR3 DNA: TGCGCCAGCAGCGGAGGTTCCGGGACAGGCCTCTACGAGCAGTACTTC
CDR3 protein: CASSGGSGTGLYEQYF

V gene: TRBV2
clone size: few
J gene: TRBJ2-7
D gene: TRBD1
CDR3 DNA: TGTGCCAGCAGCGGGGACAGGAACGACGAGCAGTACTTC
CDR3 protein: CASSGDRNDEQYF

V gene: TRBV4-2
clone size: .
J gene: TRBJ1-5
D gene: .
CDR3 DNA: TGTGCCAGCAGCCAAGATTCATTTCAGCCCCAGCATTTT
CDR3 protein: CASSQDSFQPQHF

V gene: TRBV6-2/TRBV6-3
clone size: few
J gene: TRBJ2-1
D gene: TRBD2
CDR3 DNA: TGTGCCAGCACCTCCTTTGGGACTAGCGTCAATGAGCAGTTCTTC
CDR3 protein: CASTSFGTSVNEQFF

V gene: TRBV5-1
clone size: few
J gene: TRBJ1-4
D gene: .
CDR3 DNA: TGCGCCAGCAGCTTGACCAGGGCGGGGAATGAAAAACTGTTTTTT
CDR3 protein: CASSLTRAGNEKLFF

V gene: TRBV7-2
clone size: .
J gene: TRBJ2-1
D gene: TRBD2
CDR3 DNA: TGTGCCAGCAGCTTAGCTTATAGCGGGCGGACCTCCTACAATGAGCAGTTCTTC
CDR3 protein: CASSLAYSGRTSYNEQFF

V gene: TRBV6-1
clone size: .
J gene: TRBJ1-6
D gene: .
CDR3 DNA: TGTGCCAGAAGTGCAGGGTGGAATTCACCCCTCCACTTT
CDR3 protein: CARSAGWNSPLHF

V gene: TRBV5-5
clone size: few
J gene: TRBJ2-3
D gene: TRBD1
CDR3 DNA: TGTGCCAGCAGCCGCCGGACAGGACGGACAGATACGCAGTATTTT
CDR3 protein: CASSRRTGRTDTQYF

V gene: TRBV15
clone size: few
J gene: TRBJ2-2
D gene: .
CDR3 DNA: TGTGCCACCAGCAGAGGCACCGCCACCCGGGCCTTTCGAGCGGGGGAGCTGTTTTTT
CDR3 protein: CATSRGTATRAFRAGELFF

V gene: TRBV10-3
clone size: few
J gene: TRBJ2-1
D gene: .
CDR3 DNA: TGTGCCATCAGTGAGACAGGGTTTGTTGAGCAGTTCTTC
CDR3 protein: CAISETGFVEQFF

V gene: TRBV5-1
clone size: few
J gene: TRBJ2-2
D gene: .
CDR3 DNA: TGCGCCAGCAGCTTGGGGGGAAGACTAGACACCGGGGAGCTGTTTTTT
CDR3 protein: CASSLGGRLDTGELFF

V gene: TRBV29-1
clone size: .
J gene: TRBJ2-1
D gene: .
CDR3 DNA: TGCAGCGTTCTGGCTTCCCTCTTCAATGAGCAGTTCTTC
CDR3 protein: CSVLASLFNEQFF

V gene: TRBV12-3/TRBV12-4
clone size: .
J gene: TRBJ1-1
D gene: .
CDR3 DNA: TGTGCCAGCAGTTTAGGCACACAGGTCTTGGGTGCTTTCTTT
CDR3 protein: CASSLGTQVLGAFF

V gene: TRBV20-1
clone size: .
J gene: TRBJ1-2
D gene: TRBD1
CDR3 DNA: TGCAGTGCTACGGGACAGGGGGGCAGGAGCTACACCTTC
CDR3 protein: CSATGQGGRSYTF

V gene: TRBV12-3/TRBV12-4
clone size: .
J gene: TRBJ1-5
D gene: TRBD1
CDR3 DNA: TGTGCCAGCAGCAGATCGGAAACAGGGGCCCTGGGCAATCAGCCCCAGCATTTT
CDR3 protein: CASSRSETGALGNQPQHF

V gene: TRBV7-3
clone size: .
J gene: TRBJ2-7
D gene: .
CDR3 DNA: TGTGCCAGCAGCCCCGACAGAACCTACGAGCAGTACTTC
CDR3 protein: CASSPDRTYEQYF

V gene: TRBV7-9
clone size: many
J gene: TRBJ2-7
D gene: .
CDR3 DNA: TGTGCCAGCAGCTTAGCACAGTCCTACGAGCAGTACTTC
CDR3 protein: CASSLAQSYEQYF

V gene: TRBV6-1
clone size: .
J gene: TRBJ2-2
D gene: TRBD1
CDR3 DNA: TGTGCCAGCAGTGAGACAGGGGGCACCGGGGAGCTGTTTTTT
CDR3 protein: CASSETGGTGELFF

V gene: TRBV18
clone size: .
J gene: TRBJ2-7
D gene: TRBD2
CDR3 DNA: TGTGCCAGCTCACCACCGTCCTACGGGACTAGAGACGAGCAGTACTTC
CDR3 protein: CASSPPSYGTRDEQYF

V gene: TRBV19
clone size: few
J gene: TRBJ2-2
D gene: TRBD1
CDR3 DNA: TGTGCCAGTACCAGGACAGGGGGCACCGGGGAGCTGTTTTTT
CDR3 protein: CASTRTGGTGELFF

V gene: TRBV6-5
clone size: .
J gene: TRBJ2-7
D gene: TRBD2
CDR3 DNA: TGTGCCAGCAGTCCAAGGACTAGCGGGAGTATATCTATCCGTAACGAGCAGTACTTC
CDR3 protein: CASSPRTSGSISIRNEQYF

V gene: TRBV5-1
clone size: .
J gene: TRBJ2-3
D gene: .
CDR3 DNA: TGCGCCAGCAGCGACAGGACCGCGAGCACAGATACGCAGTATTTT
CDR3 protein: CASSDRTASTDTQYF

V gene: TRBV24-1
clone size: .
J gene: TRBJ1-5
D gene: TRBD1
CDR3 DNA: TGTGCCACCAGTGATCCGTGGCGGAACAGGGGTGATCAGCCCCAGCATTTT
CDR3 protein: CATSDPWRNRGDQPQHF

V gene: TRBV7-3
clone size: few
J gene: TRBJ1-6
D gene: .
CDR3 DNA: TGTGCCAGCAGCCTGGGGACATCTAATTCACCCCTCCACTTT
CDR3 protein: CASSLGTSNSPLHF

V gene: TRBV2
clone size: .
J gene: TRBJ1-4
D gene: .
CDR3 DNA: TGTGCCAGCAGTGAAGGCTGGGTTCCTGACGGCGAAAAACTGTTTTTT
CDR3 protein: CASSEGWVPDGEKLFF

V gene: TRBV5-1
clone size: .
J gene: TRBJ1-2
D gene: .
CDR3 DNA: TGCGCCAGCAGCGACGAGTATGTCTACACCTTC
CDR3 protein: CASSDEYVYTF

V gene: TRBV30
clone size: few
J gene: TRBJ2-7
D gene: TRBD1
CDR3 DNA: TGTGCCTGGAGTTTAACCGGGACAGGGGGCGACGAGCAGTACTTC
CDR3 protein: CAWSLTGTGGDEQYF

V gene: TRBV29-1
clone size: few
J gene: TRBJ2-7
D gene: TRBD1
CDR3 DNA: TGCAGCGTTGAACTAGACAGGGCCTACGAGCAGTACTTC
CDR3 protein: CSVELDRAYEQYF

V gene: TRBV3-1
clone size: few
J gene: TRBJ1-1
D gene: .
CDR3 DNA: TGTGCCAGCACCCAACGGGGTCCAAACACTGAAGCTTTCTTT
CDR3 protein: CASTQRGPNTEAFF